This TCR beta chain was documented in a study of patients and donors after allogeneic stem cell transplantation. This clonotype has more than one count but fewer than ten. Germline V gives CDR1 KGHSH, CDR2 LQKENI. Trimming removed 9 bases from V and 0 bases from J, with 11 bases in between. This CDR3 is 13 amino acids long. TCRdb re-called the RT-PCR reads through MiXCR, storing one row per CDR3 protein. The sample includes approximately 410,000 distinct CDR3 sequences, 16% of them seen just once. The sample consisted of blood, either unsorted or a sorted T cell fraction (not recorded which). The TCR was taken from a human donor who was either an allogeneic HSCT recipient or a stem cell or donor lymphocyte infusion donor (not recorded which). It is not recorded whose cells these are; they may come from a transplant donor. This chain uses TRBV18 with TRBJ1-1, with D uncertain. The CDR3 nucleotides are TGTGCCAGTGTTCCGCAGGTGAACACTGAAGCTTTCTTT. Translation: CASVPQVNTEAFF.